This T cell receptor beta chain was profiled in a study of human T cells and chemical hapten exposure. Study-wide context: Mainly, slight library volume differences in the pool made TCR yields vary. General study findings and limits: Among TCRs, those above 1 in 1000 frequency were unaffected by DPC sensitization.

The library attached unique molecular identifiers to individual cDNA molecules. Per the study methods: Counts of TCRs in each sample centred on a median of around 96,000 and extended from approximately 25,000 to 650,000. TCRdb re-called the 5' RACE reads with MiXCR, one entry per CDR3 protein. These V and J calls rely on TCRdb rather than the paper's analysis. Of about 80,000 distinct CDR3 sequences listed, more than 15% are singletons. Of note for this clonotype: No antigen is known for it.

Extraction yielded total RNA from whole blood (unfractionated). The sequence was obtained from a female donor in good health.

The CDR3 DNA is TGTGCCTGGAGTGGGTACGGGGATCCCGGGGAGCTGTTTTTT. It specifies CAWSGYGDPGELFF. The genes are TRBV30 and TRBJ2-2, with D possibly TRBD2 on 5 matching bases. Trimming left V 1 base short and J 6 bases short, with 12 bases between. The germline CDR1 and CDR2 sequences are GTSNPN and SVGIG (reference sequence). The CDR3 sequence is 14 residues long.